The 23 T cell receptor beta chains below were found in one sample sequenced in a study of CD8+ T cells in alopecia areata. After isolation, RNA underwent reverse transcription to generate cDNA as the sequencing template. Assay used: immunoSEQ multiplex PCR; TCRdb lists only in-frame clones, some missing. Of some 30,000 clones in the sample, less than 75% were seen once. Sequencing was performed on NKG2D-high CD8+ T cells sorted from blood. Receptor source: a human donor with alopecia areata.

This clone was seen a single time. V and J are TRBV7-9 and TRBJ1-1; TRBD1 might be the D (5 bases). The CDR3 contains 14 residues. The germline gives CDR1 SEHNR, CDR2 FQNEAQ (reference sequence). Trimming pared 3 bases from V and 1 base from J, leaving 9 bases between. The chain's CDR3 is CASSFTGQNTEAFF. CDR3 nucleotide sequence: TGTGCCAGCAGCTTCACAGGACAGAACACTGAAGCTTTCTTT. The whole variable domain, remainder taken from reference TRBV7-9 and TRBJ1-1, is DTGVSQNPRHKITKRGQNVTFRCDPISEHNRLYWYRQTLGQGPEFLTYFQNEAQLEKSRLLSDRFSAERPKGSFSTLEIQRTEQGDSAMYLCASSFTGQNTEAFFGQGTRLTVV.

This clone turned up a few times. The genes are TRBV4-2 and TRBJ2-3, with TRBD2 as a possible D gene (6 bases). V was shortened by 1 base and J by 4 bases, with 21 bases between the two germline ends. This CDR3 contains 18 residues. CDR1 and CDR2 from the germline V gene are LGHNA and YNFKEQ. The CDR3 protein is CASSQVADSGDQADTQYF. The CDR3 region has the DNA TGTGCCAGCAGCCAAGTGGCGGATAGCGGAGATCAGGCAGATACGCAGTATTTT.

This clone has only a few counts. The chain links TRBV5-4 to TRBJ2-5, with 10 bases identical to TRBD1. V dropped 3 bases and J dropped 4; count of bases not matched to a gene: 9. Germline V gene sequence: CDR1 SGHNT, CDR2 YYREEE (reference sequence). The CDR3 sequence is 16 residues long. CDR3 in DNA: TGTGCCAGCAGCTCAACCGGGACAGGGGTTGGAGAGACCCAGTACTTC. Amino acid sequence: CASSSTGTGVGETQYF.

The table lists this clone with a count of one. V usage is TRBV5-1 and J usage is TRBJ2-5; 9 bases align to TRBD1. The CDR3 is made up of 16 amino acids. Germline V gives CDR1 SGHRS, CDR2 YFSETQ. V shed 0 bases and J 4 bases; nucleotides not matched to a gene: 7. The CDR3 reads CASSLATLGQGETQYF. For the CDR3, the DNA is TGCGCCAGCAGCTTGGCGACTCTGGGACAGGGAGAGACCCAGTACTTC.

This clone showed up just a few times. The chain employs TRBV7-9 and TRBJ2-3, with TRBD1 matching over 7 bases. J gave up 1 base and V 1 base, and 2 bases lay outside the gene matches. The V gene's germline CDR1 is SEHNR and CDR2 FQNEAQ (reference sequence). The CDR3 length is 15 residues. The CDR3 sequence: CASSLGDSGTDTQYF. Here the CDR3 DNA reads TGTGCCAGCAGCTTAGGGGACAGTGGCACAGATACGCAGTATTTT.

The V call is TRBV15, the J call TRBJ1-3; D is unclear. Germline assignment: CDR1 LNHNV and CDR2 YYDKDF (reference sequence). The CDR3 extends over 11 amino acids. V lost 3 bases to trimming and J lost 4 bases, with 1 base between them. The CDR3: CATSRGNTIYF. The CDR3 coding sequence is TGTGCCACCAGCAGGGGAAACACCATATATTTT. Combining the CDR3 with reference TRBV15 and TRBJ1-3 gives the whole variable domain DAMVIQNPRYQVTQFGKPVTLSCSQTLNHNVMYWYQQKSSQAPKLLFHYYDKDFNNEADTPDNFQSRRPNTSFCFLDIRSPGLGDTAMYLCATSRGNTIYFGEGSWLTVV.

V and J are TRBV7-6 and TRBJ2-1; 10 bases are shared with TRBD2. The CDR3 consists of 16 residues. V trimming: 4 bases; J trimming: 3 bases; junction bases outside the gene matches: 6. The V gene's germline CDR1 is SGHVS and CDR2 FNYEAQ. The CDR3 region is CASSSQTSGFYNEQFF. CDR3 coding DNA: TGTGCCAGCAGCTCGCAGACTAGCGGGTTCTACAATGAGCAGTTCTTC.

This clone was found a few times. The chain is built from TRBV25-1 and TRBJ1-6, with D possibly TRBD1 on 6 matching bases. CDR1 MGHDK and CDR2 SYGVNS come from the germline V gene. With 6 bases removed from V and 11 bases from J, the gap between germline ends came to 17 bases. This CDR3 spans 14 amino acids. CDR3: CASRGGGREPPLHF. The CDR3 bases are TGTGCCAGCAGGGGTGGGGGCAGGGAACCACCCCTCCACTTT.

The V and J genes are TRBV10-3 and TRBJ2-5; 10 nucleotides agree with TRBD2. Germline V gives CDR1 ENHRY, CDR2 SYGVKD. The length of the CDR3 is 14 residues. Trimming at V came to 4 bases and at J to 5 bases, leaving 4 bases not matched to a gene. The CDR3 coding sequence is TGTGCCATCAGTGCAGCGGGGGGGCTGGAGACCCAGTACTTC. Its translation is CAISAAGGLETQYF.

The chain carries TRBV9 and TRBJ1-2; 8 nucleotides agree with TRBD1. This CDR3 is built from 16 residues. The trim removed 0 bases at V and 3 bases at J, leaving 7 bases unmatched. In germline, CDR1 is SGDLS, CDR2 YYNGEE. CDR3 region: CASSVEARGRHYGYTF. CDR3 nucleotide sequence: TGTGCCAGCAGCGTAGAGGCCAGGGGGCGCCACTATGGCTACACCTTC.

Turning to this clone: Other DNA sequences in the sample encode the same CDR3. The CDR3 DNA follows: TGTGCCAGCAGCCAAGAGATAACGGGGAGCCTCTCCAATAATGAGCAGTTCTTC. Translation: CASSQEITGSLSNNEQFF. This sequence joins TRBV4-2 and TRBJ2-1; the D gene is possibly TRBD2 (5 bases). The CDR3 has 18 amino acids. V lost 0 bases and J lost 7, with 22 bases in between. From germline, CDR1 is LGHNA and CDR2 YNFKEQ.

The chain employs TRBV7-9 and TRBJ2-4; D call uncertain. Deletions cut 0 bases from V and 10 bases from J, with 10 bases between. CDR1 is SEHNR, CDR2 FQNEAQ, per germline (reference sequence). The CDR3 has 13 residues. The DNA for the CDR3 is TGTGCCAGCAGCTTAGCGCTTGGGGTAATTCAGTACTTC. It codes for CASSLALGVIQYF. The variable domain in full, completed from reference TRBV7-9 and TRBJ2-4, reads DTGVSQNPRHKITKRGQNVTFRCDPISEHNRLYWYRQTLGQGPEFLTYFQNEAQLEKSRLLSDRFSAERPKGSFSTLEIQRTEQGDSAMYLCASSLALGVIQYFGAGTRLSVL.

This chain connects TRBV15 to TRBJ2-1, with TRBD2 identical over 11 bases. This CDR3 spans 18 amino acids. Germline lookup yields CDR1 LNHNV and CDR2 YYDKDF (reference sequence). The V segment lost 5 bases and the J segment 10 bases; nucleotides outside the gene matches: 19. The CDR3 region has the DNA TGTGCCACCAGCGCTCCGGGACTAGCGGAGCTTATGACCCCCGAGCAGTTCTTC. It codes for CATSAPGLAELMTPEQFF.

The chain links TRBV7-9 to TRBJ2-1; possible D gene TRBD2, 6 bases. CDR1 is SEHNR, CDR2 FQNEAQ, per germline (reference sequence). Trimming cost V 6 bases and J 4 bases, with 19 bases left between them. The CDR3 is 16 amino acids. The chain's CDR3 is CASSGFGRGDYNEQFF. CDR3 DNA sequence: TGTGCCAGCAGTGGTTTCGGGCGGGGAGATTACAATGAGCAGTTCTTC.

This clone has more than one count but fewer than ten. The chain carries TRBV19 and TRBJ2-1; no clear D. Trimming removed 7 bases at V and 5 bases at J, with 12 bases between. The CDR3 length is 13 residues. The germline CDR1 and CDR2 sequences are LNHDA and SQIVND (reference sequence). The CDR3 nucleotides read TGTGCCAGTACCCAATCCAGTGACAATGAGCAGTTCTTC. This translates into CASTQSSDNEQFF.

This clone was recorded a few times. The chain combines TRBV7-2 with TRBJ1-5, with D uncertain. Trimming took 1 base from V and 6 from J, leaving 4 bases between them. Germline V gene lookup returns CDR1 SGHTA and CDR2 FQGNSA. CDR3 length: 12 amino acids. CDR3 region: CASSLGTQPQHF. CDR3 nucleotides: TGTGCCAGCAGCTTAGGGACTCAGCCCCAGCATTTT.

This clone was seen more than once but under ten times. The gene calls are TRBV7-2 and TRBJ2-1; D remains unclear. CDR3 length: 17 residues. The germline gives CDR1 SGHTA, CDR2 FQGNSA. Trimming left V 1 base short and J 0 bases short, with 13 bases between. This CDR3 is CASSLGLGSFSYNEQFF. Written as DNA, the CDR3 is TGTGCCAGCAGCTTAGGTCTTGGCTCGTTCTCCTACAATGAGCAGTTCTTC. The complete variable domain, with remaining parts taken from reference TRBV7-2 and TRBJ2-1, reads GAGVSQSPSNKVTEKGKDVELRCDPISGHTALYWYRQSLGQGLEFLIYFQGNSAPDKSGLPSDRFSAERTGGSVSTLTIQRTQQEDSAVYLCASSLGLGSFSYNEQFFGPGTRLTVL.

V is TRBV4-3 and J is TRBJ1-2; 7 bases line up with TRBD1. The ends lost 4 bases at V and 2 bases at J; junction bases unmatched: 4. The CDR3 consists of 14 residues. Germline values: CDR1 LGHNA, CDR2 YSLEER. The CDR3 coding sequence is TGCGCCAGCAGCCTTCAGGGACAGAACTATGGCTACACCTTC. The encoded protein is CASSLQGQNYGYTF.

The rearrangement links TRBV5-6 to TRBJ2-7; D perhaps matches TRBD1 (6 bases). Trimming took off 0 bases at V and 3 bases at J, with 7 bases between the two ends. Germline-derived CDR1 and CDR2 are SGHDT and YYEEEE. The CDR3 covers 13 residues. CDR3: CASSLAGHYEQYF. The CDR3 DNA reads TGTGCCAGCAGCTTGGCGGGACACTACGAGCAGTACTTC.

The chain employs TRBV5-4 and TRBJ2-1, with 7 bases aligning to TRBD2. Trimming cost V 7 bases and J 6 bases; bases outside gene matches: 7. Germline V lookup: CDR1 SGHNT, CDR2 YYREEE (reference sequence). This CDR3 spans 13 amino acids. The CDR3 nucleotides read TGTGCCAGCGAGGCACTAGCGACCAATGAGCAGTTCTTC. Protein sequence: CASEALATNEQFF. The full variable domain, its missing parts supplied by reference TRBV5-4 and TRBJ2-1, is ETGVTQSPTHLIKTRGQQVTLRCSSQSGHNTVSWYQQALGQGPQFIFQYYREEENGRGNFPPRFSGLQFPNYSSELNVNALELDDSALYLCASEALATNEQFFGPGTRLTVL.

DNA for the CDR3: TGTGCCAGCAGCTTTCGACAGGGGAGTTGGTACGAGCAGTACTTC. Protein sequence: CASSFRQGSWYEQYF. The V and J genes are TRBV13 and TRBJ2-7, with 8 nucleotides matching TRBD1. The CDR3 is made up of 15 amino acids. After removal of 3 bases from V and 4 bases from J, the junction contained 8 bases not matched to a gene. The germline CDR1 and CDR2 sequences are PRHDT and FYEKMQ (reference sequence).

This chain uses TRBV4-1 with TRBJ2-7; 9 bases match TRBD1. Germline V gene lookup returns CDR1 MGHRA and CDR2 YSYEKL. Trimming at V came to 4 bases and at J to 5 bases, leaving 9 bases not matched to a gene. The CDR3 covers 15 residues. DNA for the CDR3: TGCGCCAGCAGCCCTGGGGGGACAGGGACCAACGAGCAGTACTTC. This gives the protein CASSPGGTGTNEQYF.

The V and J genes are TRBV6-4 and TRBJ1-1; the D gene is possibly TRBD1 (5 bases). CDR3 length: 12 residues. From germline, CDR1 is MRHNA and CDR2 SNTAGT. The V and J ends lost 9 bases and 5 bases respectively, with 13 bases between them. The CDR3 DNA is TGTGCCAGGAGAGCTCGGGGGACTGAAGCTTTCTTT. Amino acid sequence: CARRARGTEAFF.